The clone carrying this TCR beta chain was found a few times. What it recognizes is unknown. Germline assignment: CDR1 SGHRS and CDR2 YFSETQ. This CDR3 region has 15 residues. Trimming removed 0 bases at V and 3 bases at J, with 12 bases between. The source of the sample is a study of blood T cells in healthy people across ages. General study points: The recorded TCR beta diversity per million T cells decreased in a roughly linear manner with age. Unknown donor CMV status possibly confounded expanded clonotype changes.

Sample-barcoded 5' priming and a J-beta primer mix drove a second PCR of 7 to 11 cycles. Via MiXCR, TCRdb re-called the 5' RACE reads, giving one row per CDR3 protein. This table holds 700,000 or so distinct CDR3 sequences, around 43% found once. The sequencing input was blood. The chain employs TRBV5-1 and TRBJ1-1, with D hard to call. The receptor's source is a man of 80 years or more in good health. The CDR3 region is CASSLGPPSDTEAFF. The CDR3 nucleotides read TGCGCCAGCAGCTTGGGGCCTCCAAGCGACACTGAAGCTTTCTTT.